The 8 T cell receptor beta chains below were found in one sample sequenced in a study of cytomegalovirus exposure and HLA in healthy donors. The PCR made use of 60 Vbeta and 13 Jbeta primers. Sequencing used immunoSEQ multiplex PCR; TCRdb keeps in-frame clones, though not all of them. This repertoire shows around 86,000 clones, roughly 79% found once; its top ten account for around 6%. Sample: PBMCs. These receptors came from a female donor in good health and CMV-seronegative.

This chain uses TRBV5-4 with TRBJ2-2; 8 bases are shared with TRBD1. CDR1 and CDR2 from the germline V gene are SGHNT and YYREEE (reference sequence). After removal of 5 bases from V and 2 bases from J, the junction contained 8 bases not matched to a gene. The CDR3 sequence is 16 residues long. The CDR3: CASRGKGQGNTGELFF. In DNA, the CDR3 is TGTGCCAGCAGGGGGAAAGGACAGGGTAACACCGGGGAGCTGTTTTTT.

This CDR3 is CASSPVEGRGPNTGELFF. DNA of the CDR3: TGTGCCAGCAGCCCCGTCGAGGGCAGGGGCCCTAACACCGGGGAGCTGTTTTTT. V is TRBV14 and J is TRBJ2-2, with D perhaps TRBD1 (6 bases). The CDR3 is made up of 18 amino acids. Germline V gene data show CDR1 as SGHDN and CDR2 as FVKESK. V was pared by 4 bases and J by 2 bases, with 20 bases between. The full variable domain, its missing parts supplied by reference TRBV14 and TRBJ2-2, is EAGVTQFPSHSVIEKGQTVTLRCDPISGHDNLYWYRRVMGKEIKFLLHFVKESKQDESGMPNNRFLAERTGGTYSTLKVQPAELEDSGVYFCASSPVEGRGPNTGELFFGEGSRLTVL.

The chain employs TRBV6-1 and TRBJ1-6; D unclear. V lost 7 bases and J lost 5, with 15 bases in between. The CDR3 has 15 amino acids. Germline CDR1 reads MNHNS; CDR2 reads SASEGT. The CDR3 region has the DNA TGTGCCAGCAAAGAATGGTCGGGGAATAATTCACCCCTCCACTTT. Its protein product is CASKEWSGNNSPLHF.

This clone was seen once. The J gene is TRBJ2-1, the V gene TRBV15; TRBD2 matches at 12 bases. Germline CDR1 and CDR2: LNHNV and YYDKDF (reference sequence). The CDR3 has 16 amino acids. V shed 0 bases, J shed 10 bases, and the junction held 7 bases outside the gene matches. CDR3 amino acids: CATSREGASGRDEQFF. The CDR3 DNA follows: TGTGCCACCAGCAGAGAGGGAGCTAGCGGGAGGGACGAGCAGTTCTTC.

This sequence joins TRBV10-2 and TRBJ1-2; D unresolved. The CDR3 loop spans 13 amino acids. Germline CDR1 is WSHSY and CDR2 is SAAADI. V was cut by 2 bases and J by 7 bases, with 11 bases left in between. The CDR3 DNA is TGCGCCAGCAGTGAGCGGGGAACCGGTGGCTACACCTTC. Its translation is CASSERGTGGYTF.

The rearrangement links TRBV6-5 to TRBJ1-1; D unresolved. Germline V lookup: CDR1 MNHEY, CDR2 SVGAGI. CDR3 length: 13 residues. Between the trimmed V and J ends, which lost 2 bases and 8 bases, there was a span of 12 bases. The CDR3 here is CASSYGRESEAFF. CDR3 coding DNA: TGTGCCAGCAGTTACGGGAGGGAATCCGAAGCTTTCTTT.

This chain connects TRBV21-1 to TRBJ2-7; the D segment call TRBD2 is taken from the table without a DNA check. TRBV21-1 is annotated as a pseudogene. CDR3 length equals 12 residues. The CDR3 sequence is CASSTLSYEQYF. CDR3 sequence (DNA): TGTGCCAGCAGCACCCTCTCCTACGAGCAGTACTTC.

The rearrangement links TRBV5-6 to TRBJ1-4; TRBD1 matches at 8 bases. Trimming at V came to 4 bases and at J to 8 bases, leaving 7 bases not matched to a gene. The CDR3 is 14 residues long. The germline V gene has CDR1 SGHDT and CDR2 YYEEEE. CDR3 region: CASSRTGFIEKLFF. Written as DNA, the CDR3 is TGTGCCAGCAGCCGGACAGGGTTTATAGAAAAACTGTTTTTT.